These 13 T cell receptor beta chains share one sample of origin, sequenced in a study of blood T cell repertoires in COVID-19 (dated by TCRdb to 2018 to 2020). Receptor amplification or capture employed the immunoSEQ multiplex PCR assay. The source is immuneACCESS, and TCRdb retained only in-frame sequences with V and J called. Part of the clones is not carried over; for the studies checked, unresolved V genes explain less than half of this, and the remainder is unexplained. For this sample there are 190,000 or so clones; around 91% appear just once. The ten biggest clones cover about 0.66% of the sample. Sequencing was carried out using peripheral blood. Receptors were obtained from a man aged 45 to 65 with acute or convalescent COVID-19.

The table lists this clone with a count of one. The chain recombines TRBV7-2 with TRBJ2-2, with D possibly TRBD1 on 6 matching bases. CDR3 length: 16 amino acids. Germline V gene sequence: CDR1 SGHTA, CDR2 FQGNSA. Deletions cut 1 base from V and 4 bases from J, with 13 bases between. CDR3 sequence reads: CASSLETGRSTGELFF. The CDR3 coding sequence is TGTGCCAGCAGCTTAGAGACAGGACGAAGCACCGGGGAGCTGTTTTTT.

This chain links TRBV7-2 with TRBJ1-4, with D unclear. Trimming removed 3 bases at V and 10 bases at J, with 12 bases between. The CDR3 sequence is 13 residues long. Germline V gene sequence: CDR1 SGHTA, CDR2 FQGNSA. CDR3 bases: TGTGCCAGCAGCTTGGAGGCACTTCGAAAACTGTTTTTT. It yields the protein CASSLEALRKLFF. Combining the CDR3 with reference TRBV7-2 and TRBJ1-4 gives the whole variable domain GAGVSQSPSNKVTEKGKDVELRCDPISGHTALYWYRQSLGQGLEFLIYFQGNSAPDKSGLPSDRFSAERTGGSVSTLTIQRTQQEDSAVYLCASSLEALRKLFFGSGTQLSVL.

CDR3 protein: CASSGSGTGVWGRTGELFF. The CDR3 DNA is TGTGCCAGCAGCGGTTCCGGGACAGGGGTTTGGGGCCGCACCGGGGAGCTGTTTTTT. The chain uses TRBV7-9 and TRBJ2-2, with TRBD1 matching 10 bases. Germline trimming cut 5 bases from V and 4 bases from J; bases unmatched to any gene: 16. The CDR3 contains 19 residues. The germline V gene has CDR1 SEHNR and CDR2 FQNEAQ (reference sequence).

In its sample, this clone was seen once. The V gene is TRBV5-3, the J gene TRBJ2-7; 10 bases align to TRBD2. TRBV5-3 is placed among ORFs of uncertain function. Trimming removed 0 bases from V and 4 bases from J; junction bases left unmatched: 4. This CDR3 is 15 amino acids long. In nucleotides, the CDR3 is TGTGCCAGAAGCTTGGAACTAGCGGGGCCATACGAGCAGTACGTC. It is translated as CARSLELAGPYEQYV.

This clone was detected only once. The CDR3 bases are TGTGCCAGCAGCTACAGACAACCCGGCCCCAATGAGCAGTTCTTC. This sequence encodes CASSYRQPGPNEQFF. V and J are TRBV7-8 and TRBJ2-1; D not resolved. The V and J ends lost 4 bases and 6 bases respectively, with 16 bases between them. The CDR3 covers 15 residues. CDR1 is SGHVS and CDR2 is FQNEAQ in the germline V gene.

V gene TRBV28 combines with J gene TRBJ2-7; D is uncertain. Germline assignment: CDR1 MDHEN and CDR2 SYDVKM. Trimming removed 4 bases at V and 0 bases at J, with 16 bases between. CDR3 length: 16 residues. The CDR3 nucleotides read TGTGCCAGCAGTTCTATTGCCCCACTATTCTCCTACGAGCAGTACTTC. Translated, it gives CASSSIAPLFSYEQYF. Together with reference TRBV28 and TRBJ2-7, the CDR3 gives the full variable domain: DVKVTQSSRYLVKRTGEKVFLECVQDMDHENMFWYRQDPGLGLRLIYFSYDVKMKEKGDIPEGYSVSREKKERFSLILESASTNQTSMYLCASSSIAPLFSYEQYFGPGTRLTVT.

The rearrangement uses TRBV2 and TRBJ2-2, with a weak D call TRBD1 (6 bases). CDR1 is SNHLY and CDR2 is FYNNEI in the germline V gene. V was clipped by 4 bases and J by 7 bases, with 19 bases between them. The CDR3 is 16 residues long. The CDR3 spells CASSVLGAQDGGELFF. CDR3 sequence (DNA): TGTGCCAGCAGTGTTCTGGGGGCACAGGATGGCGGGGAGCTGTTTTTT. The complete variable domain, with remaining parts taken from reference TRBV2 and TRBJ2-2, reads EPEVTQTPSHQVTQMGQEVILRCVPISNHLYFYWYRQILGQKVEFLVSFYNNEISEKSEIFDDQFSVERPDGSNFTLKIRSTKLEDSAMYFCASSVLGAQDGGELFFGEGSRLTVL.

This clone appeared a single time. The V call is TRBV5-1, the J call TRBJ1-2; weak D call: TRBD1 (5 bases). V was clipped by 0 bases and J by 7 bases, with 7 bases between them. Per the germline V gene, CDR1 is SGHRS and CDR2 is YFSETQ. CDR3 length: 12 amino acids. The chain's CDR3 is CASSLAGGGYTF. The CDR3 DNA follows: TGCGCCAGCAGCTTGGCCGGGGGTGGCTACACCTTC.

This chain links TRBV6-5 with TRBJ2-7, with a possible D match to TRBD2 (6 bases). This CDR3 has 15 residues. Trimming shortened V by 6 bases and J by 2 bases, and 17 bases separated the two germline ends. Germline lookup yields CDR1 MNHEY and CDR2 SVGAGI. The CDR3 nucleotides read TGTGCCAGCAGCCAGGCCCGGGGGTATACCTACGAGCAGTACGTC. It translates to CASSQARGYTYEQYV.

The chain is built from TRBV19 and TRBJ2-3; 8 nucleotides line up with TRBD1. This CDR3 has 14 residues. Germline V gene sequence: CDR1 LNHDA, CDR2 SQIVND (reference sequence). Losses at the gene ends were 10 bases for V and 1 base for J; bases not matched to a gene: 7. CDR3 in DNA: TGTGCCACCAGGGGGCAGTTCGGCACAGATACGCAGTATTTT. Translating it yields CATRGQFGTDTQYF.

This clone was detected a few times. This chain links TRBV28 with TRBJ1-4, with D tentatively TRBD1 (6 bases). This CDR3 contains 15 residues. Trimming pared 5 bases from V and 3 bases from J, leaving 13 bases between. Germline V gene lookup returns CDR1 MDHEN and CDR2 SYDVKM. CDR3 in DNA: TGTGCCAGCAGTAGTGCAGGGGAAGCTAATGAAAAACTGTTTTTT. Translation gives CASSSAGEANEKLFF.

This chain connects TRBV27 to TRBJ2-1; 8 positions agree with TRBD1. The CDR3 runs to 14 residues. With V trimmed by 5 bases and J by 5 bases, 5 bases remained unmatched. Looked up from germline, CDR1 is MNHEY and CDR2 is SMNVEV (reference sequence). The CDR3 sequence: CASSPRDRNNEQFF. CDR3 in DNA: TGTGCCAGCAGTCCCCGGGACAGGAACAATGAGCAGTTCTTC.

The chain employs TRBV6-2 or TRBV6-3 and TRBJ1-5, with D tentatively TRBD1 (6 bases). V lost 5 bases and J lost 5, with 10 bases in between. The germline V gene has CDR1 MNHEY and CDR2 SVGEGT. This CDR3 has 13 residues. CDR3 sequence reads: CASSTGTHQPQHF. The CDR3 region has the DNA TGTGCCAGCAGTACAGGGACCCATCAGCCCCAGCATTTT.